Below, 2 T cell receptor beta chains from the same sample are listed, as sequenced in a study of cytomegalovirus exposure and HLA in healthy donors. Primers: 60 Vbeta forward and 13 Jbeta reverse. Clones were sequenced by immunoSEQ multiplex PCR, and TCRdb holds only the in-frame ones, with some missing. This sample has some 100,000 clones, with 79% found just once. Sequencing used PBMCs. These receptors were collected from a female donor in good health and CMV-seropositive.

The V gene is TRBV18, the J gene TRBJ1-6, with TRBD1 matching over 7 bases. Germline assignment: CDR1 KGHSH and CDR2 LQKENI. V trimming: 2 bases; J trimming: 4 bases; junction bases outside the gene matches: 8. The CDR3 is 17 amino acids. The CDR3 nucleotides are TGTGCCAGCTCACCATCCGCCGGGACAGTGTATAATTCACCCCTCCACTTT. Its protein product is CASSPSAGTVYNSPLHF.

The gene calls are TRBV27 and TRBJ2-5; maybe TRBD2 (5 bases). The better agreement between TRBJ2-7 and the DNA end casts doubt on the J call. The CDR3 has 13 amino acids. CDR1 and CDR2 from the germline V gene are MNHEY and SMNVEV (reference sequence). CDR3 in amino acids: CASSPQAGYEQYF. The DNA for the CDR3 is TGTGCCAGCAGTCCCCAGGCGGGTTACGAGCAGTACTTC.